The next 21 T cell receptor beta chains were all read from a single sample in a study of shared clonotypes between healthy human individuals. Repertoires were generated with immunoSEQ multiplex PCR, while TCRdb's copy carries only in-frame clones and drops some. The sample includes 2 million to 2.5 million clones, over 85% of them seen just once. The sample was naive CD4+ T cells from PBMCs. Described subset: CD45RA+ positively selected. The receptor set was obtained from a man aged 18 to 29 in good health. Some clones in this sample may be carry-over from other donors' samples.

The chain joins TRBV11-2 to TRBJ1-1; D unresolved. Germline CDR1 SGHAT, CDR2 FQNNGV. The V end was cut by 6 bases, the J end by 4 bases, with 12 bases between. This CDR3 has 13 residues. CDR3 in amino acids: CASRPTPGTEAFF. The CDR3 DNA reads as TGTGCCAGCAGACCGACCCCTGGCACTGAAGCTTTCTTT.

The chain combines TRBV5-6 with TRBJ2-7; D gene ambiguous. Trimming left V 4 bases short and J 5 bases short, with 16 bases between. This CDR3 has 14 amino acids. Germline CDR1 reads SGHDT; CDR2 reads YYEEEE. Here the CDR3 DNA reads TGTGCCAGCAGCCCACTGTCAACTTTCGACGAGCAGTACTTC. Its protein product is CASSPLSTFDEQYF.

V is TRBV9 and J is TRBJ2-2, with D unresolved. V was trimmed by 0 bases and J by 1 base, leaving 4 bases between them. The CDR3 length is 14 residues. The germline V gene encodes CDR1 SGDLS and CDR2 YYNGEE. CDR3 bases: TGTGCCAGCAGCGTAGATATGAACACCGGGGAGCTGTTTTTT. Translated: CASSVDMNTGELFF.

The chain employs TRBV4-3 and TRBJ1-2; D is perhaps TRBD1 (6 bases). Germline CDR1 and CDR2: LGHNA and YSLEER. V was pared by 0 bases and J by 8 bases, with 13 bases between. The CDR3 runs 14 residues. The CDR3 coding sequence is TGCGCCAGCAGCCAAGAAGGGGGATCGGGAGGCTACACCTTC. It codes for CASSQEGGSGGYTF.

CDR3 in DNA: TGTGCCAGCACCCAACGGACAGGAGGAGGCTACACCTTC. It encodes CASTQRTGGGYTF. The gene calls are TRBV6-5 and TRBJ1-2; 7 bases match TRBD1. CDR1 and CDR2 from the germline V gene are MNHEY and SVGAGI. CDR3 length equals 13 residues. V shed 7 bases, J shed 8 bases, and the junction held 10 bases outside the gene matches.

The CDR3 spells CASIPRDRNWNGYTF. As DNA, the CDR3 is TGTGCCAGCATCCCCCGGGACAGGAATTGGAATGGCTACACCTTC. The genes are TRBV28 and TRBJ1-2; 8 nucleotides match TRBD1. CDR1 and CDR2 from the germline V gene are MDHEN and SYDVKM. The V and J ends lost 7 bases and 6 bases, in that order; junction bases with no gene match: 13. The CDR3 is 15 amino acids.

The chain combines TRBV28 with TRBJ1-5, with D possibly being TRBD1 (6 bases). Germline V CDR1 and CDR2: MDHEN, SYDVKM. Trimming cost V 2 bases and J 2 bases, with 10 bases left between them. This CDR3 is 15 amino acids long. In nucleotides, the CDR3 is TGTGCCAGCAGTTTAAAGGGGGGAGGCAATCAGCCCCAGCATTTT. This codes for CASSLKGGGNQPQHF.

Regarding this clone: This sample includes further DNA sequences coding for the same CDR3. The chain is built from TRBV5-1 and TRBJ1-1; D might be TRBD1 (5 bases). The germline CDR1 and CDR2 sequences are SGHRS and YFSETQ. V was trimmed by 2 bases and J by 0 bases, leaving 8 bases between them. CDR3 size: 14 residues. The CDR3: CASSFGGMNTEAFF. Here the CDR3 DNA reads TGCGCCAGCAGCTTTGGGGGGATGAACACTGAAGCTTTCTTT.

The rearrangement joins TRBV4-1 to TRBJ2-3; D is perhaps TRBD1 (6 bases). CDR1 and CDR2 from the germline V gene are MGHRA and YSYEKL. The CDR3 contains 13 residues. V dropped 0 bases and J dropped 13 bases, with 14 bases sitting between them. CDR3 protein: CASSQDWQGLEYF. DNA for the CDR3: TGCGCCAGCAGCCAAGATTGGCAGGGGCTTGAGTATTTT.

The chain is built from TRBV28 and TRBJ1-1; TRBD1 is a possible D gene (5 bases). The CDR3 is 18 residues long. The V gene's germline CDR1 is MDHEN and CDR2 SYDVKM. Trimming removed 4 bases from V and 0 bases from J, with 21 bases in between. The CDR3 loop reads CASSSPRWGFKVNTEAFF. In DNA form, the CDR3 reads TGTGCCAGCAGTTCCCCTCGTTGGGGGTTTAAAGTGAACACTGAAGCTTTCTTT.

The chain uses TRBV25-1 and TRBJ2-1; tentative D call: TRBD2 (6 bases). Germline V gene data show CDR1 as MGHDK and CDR2 as SYGVNS. V dropped 1 base and J dropped 5 bases, with 18 bases sitting between them. CDR3 length equals 17 residues. The CDR3 here is CASSELELSGPHNEQFF. The CDR3 DNA follows: TGTGCCAGCAGTGAATTAGAGTTGAGCGGGCCCCACAATGAGCAGTTCTTC.

The J gene is TRBJ2-1, the V gene TRBV19; 7 nucleotides line up with TRBD2. CDR3 length: 15 amino acids. The germline V gene encodes CDR1 LNHDA and CDR2 SQIVND (reference sequence). V shed 5 bases and J 10 bases; nucleotides not matched to a gene: 14. The CDR3 loop is CASSFGGSLDGEQFF. The CDR3, as DNA: TGTGCCAGTAGTTTCGGGGGGAGCTTAGATGGAGAGCAGTTCTTC.

Turning to this clone: Other DNA sequences from this sample encode an identical CDR3 as well. V and J are TRBV11-3 and TRBJ2-3, with 16 bases matching TRBD2. Germline CDR1 reads SGHNT; CDR2 reads YENEEA. V was pared by 3 bases and J by 4 bases, with 1 base of the junction left unmatched. The CDR3 runs to 16 residues. CDR3 in amino acids: CASSLGLAGGADTQYF. In nucleotides, the CDR3 is TGTGCCAGCAGCTTGGGACTAGCGGGAGGGGCAGATACGCAGTATTTT.

The chain joins TRBV18 to TRBJ1-3, with 8 bases matching TRBD1. Trimming cost V 1 base and J 1 base; bases outside gene matches: 3. This CDR3 comprises 16 residues. Germline CDR1 reads KGHSH; CDR2 reads LQKENI. The CDR3 sequence is CASSPLTGESGNTIYF. In DNA form, the CDR3 reads TGTGCCAGCTCACCACTGACAGGGGAGTCTGGAAACACCATATATTTT.

The genes are TRBV27 and TRBJ2-5, with TRBD2 matching 8 bases. The CDR3 extends over 15 amino acids. Germline CDR1 and CDR2: MNHEY and SMNVEV (reference sequence). V shed 5 bases and J 5 bases; nucleotides not matched to a gene: 10. The CDR3, as DNA: TGTGCCAGCAGTCCTCGGGACCTAGCGGGCGAGACCCAGTACTTC. It is translated as CASSPRDLAGETQYF.

The CDR3 is CASSGRVSGQEQFF. DNA for the CDR3: TGTGCCAGCAGCGGAAGGGTCTCAGGCCAGGAGCAGTTCTTC. The genes are TRBV9 and TRBJ2-1; D ambiguous. Germline loops: CDR1 SGDLS, CDR2 YYNGEE. This CDR3 spans 14 amino acids. V shed 3 bases and J shed 10 bases, with 17 bases lying between them.

The chain links TRBV2 to TRBJ2-1; D may correspond to TRBD1 or TRBD2 (6 bases each). V gave up 7 bases and J gave up 2 bases, with 18 bases separating them. This CDR3 has 16 residues. The germline gives CDR1 SNHLY, CDR2 FYNNEI. CDR3 bases: TGTGCCAGCAATTCCCGGGGTGGGGGGCCCTACAATGAGCAGTTCTTC. This encodes CASNSRGGGPYNEQFF.

The V call is TRBV9, the J call TRBJ1-2; a possible D gene is TRBD1 (5 bases). The CDR3 consists of 16 residues. Trimming took off 0 bases at V and 2 bases at J, with 14 bases between the two ends. Looked up from germline, CDR1 is SGDLS and CDR2 is YYNGEE. The DNA of the CDR3 is TGTGCCAGCAGCGTAGGAGGGGTGGGCGGAAACTATGGCTACACCTTC. This sequence encodes CASSVGGVGGNYGYTF.

The chain is built from TRBV7-2 and TRBJ2-7; D not resolved. Trimming pared 1 base from V and 3 bases from J, leaving 13 bases between. This CDR3 comprises 15 residues. Germline CDR1 SGHTA, CDR2 FQGNSA. CDR3 residues: CASSLVLGRFYEQYF. The CDR3 DNA reads TGTGCCAGCAGCTTAGTGCTCGGCAGGTTCTACGAGCAGTACTTC.

Remarks on this clone: This sample includes further DNA sequences coding for the same CDR3. V is TRBV29-1 and J is TRBJ2-1; 7 bases match TRBD2. This CDR3 has 12 residues. Germline-derived CDR1 and CDR2 are SQVTM and ANQGSEA. Trimming removed 7 bases from V and 0 bases from J; junction bases left unmatched: 0. The CDR3 DNA follows: TGCAGCGGCGGGGGCTCCTACAATGAGCAGTTCTTC. Its translation: CSGGGSYNEQFF.

This chain links TRBV2 with TRBJ1-1; D possibly corresponds to TRBD1 (6 bases). Germline-derived CDR1 and CDR2 are SNHLY and FYNNEI. The CDR3 has 13 residues. Trimming removed 0 bases from V and 9 bases from J, with 11 bases in between. The CDR3 sequence is CASSEAGTIKAFF. CDR3 DNA sequence: TGTGCCAGCAGTGAAGCCGGGACAATTAAAGCTTTCTTT. The whole variable domain, remainder taken from reference TRBV2 and TRBJ1-1, is EPEVTQTPSHQVTQMGQEVILRCVPISNHLYFYWYRQILGQKVEFLVSFYNNEISEKSEIFDDQFSVERPDGSNFTLKIRSTKLEDSAMYFCASSEAGTIKAFFGQGTRLTVV.